The 2 T cell receptor beta chains below come from one sample, sequenced in a study of control samples from healthy donors and cancer patients. Measured with immunoSEQ multiplex PCR; TCRdb has only the in-frame clones, and not every one. The sample has approximately 88,000 clones, approximately 90% seen once. Sequencing input: blood. The receptors here all came from a woman in her thirties in good health.

J is TRBJ2-5 and V is TRBV5-1, with 9 bases lining up with TRBD2. CDR3 length: 15 residues. Germline trimming cut 1 base from V and 4 bases from J; bases unmatched to any gene: 5. Germline assignment: CDR1 SGHRS and CDR2 YFSETQ. CDR3 nucleotides: TGCGCCAGCAGCTTGCGCGGGGGGGCGGGAGAGACCCAGTACTTC. Protein sequence: CASSLRGGAGETQYF.

This clone was recorded only once. This chain connects TRBV11-3 to TRBJ2-7; unclear D gene. This CDR3 is 13 amino acids long. V lost 1 base and J 5 bases, leaving 9 bases between the germline ends. Germline values: CDR1 SGHNT, CDR2 YENEEA. Here the CDR3 DNA reads TGTGCCAGCAGCTTAGTAGGTCAGGACGAGCAGTACTTC. It yields the protein CASSLVGQDEQYF.